Listed here are 29 T cell receptor beta chains from one sample, sequenced in a study of blood T cell repertoires in COVID-19. Profiled with immunoSEQ multiplex PCR; TCRdb holds only in-frame clones, not every one. Of approximately 230,000 clones in the sample, approximately 90% were seen once. Sequenced material: PBMCs or T cells enriched from blood (not recorded which). The source is a woman aged 30 to 39 with acute COVID-19.

Comment on this clone: Relative to the germline gene, one junction end is altered; a read error may explain this. This chain uses TRBV9 with TRBJ2-3; 11 bases map to TRBD1. The germline V gene encodes CDR1 SGDLS and CDR2 YYNGEE. The CDR3 totals 14 residues. CDR3 region: CASSWTGGTDTQYF. The CDR3 region has the DNA TGTGCCAGCAGCTGGACAGGGGGCACGGATACGCAGTATTTT. Together with reference TRBV9 and TRBJ2-3, the CDR3 gives the full variable domain: DSGVTQTPKHLITATGQRVTLRCSPRSGDLSVYWYQQSLDQGLQFLIQYYNGEERAKGNILERFSAQQFPDLHSELNLSSLELGDSALYFCASSWTGGTDTQYFGPGTRLTVL.

V is TRBV7-9 and J is TRBJ2-2, with 7 bases identical to TRBD2. The CDR3 extends over 16 amino acids. Per germline, CDR1 SEHNR and CDR2 FQNEAQ (reference sequence). The V gene end was trimmed by 5 bases and the J gene end by 7 bases; junction bases not matched to a gene: 13. DNA for the CDR3: TGTGCCAGCAGCCTCAACGCGCGGGAGTTGAGCGGGGAGCTGTTTTTT. Protein product: CASSLNARELSGELFF.

The chain joins TRBV24-1 to TRBJ2-6, with 7 bases identical to TRBD1. The CDR3 loop spans 18 amino acids. Trimming removed 3 bases from V and 2 bases from J; junction bases left unmatched: 9. Germline values: CDR1 KGHDR, CDR2 SFDVKD. The CDR3 coding sequence is TGTGCCACCAGTGATACGACAGGGAAGTTTGCTGGGGCCAACGTCCTGACTTTC. It codes for CATSDTTGKFAGANVLTF.

This chain uses TRBV5-1 with TRBJ2-7; 13 nucleotides agree with TRBD2. Germline V gene sequence: CDR1 SGHRS, CDR2 YFSETQ. Trimming took 4 bases from V and 1 from J; bases not matched to a gene: 5. This CDR3 region has 16 residues. The CDR3: CASSNVLAGGSYEQYF. The CDR3 bases are TGCGCCAGCAGCAACGTACTAGCGGGAGGGTCCTACGAGCAGTACTTC.

This chain joins TRBV28 and TRBJ2-7; weak D call: TRBD2 (6 bases). CDR3 length: 15 residues. CDR1 MDHEN and CDR2 SYDVKM come from the germline V gene. Trimming took off 3 bases at V and 1 base at J, with 13 bases between the two ends. CDR3 residues: CASSLEGPRSYEQYF. Written as DNA, the CDR3 is TGTGCCAGCAGTTTGGAGGGCCCTAGATCCTACGAGCAGTACTTC.

The chain combines TRBV7-9 with TRBJ2-2, with 7 bases identical to TRBD1. This CDR3 is 17 amino acids long. CDR1 and CDR2 from the germline V gene are SEHNR and FQNEAQ (reference sequence). V lost 2 bases, J lost 3 bases, and 9 bases stayed unmatched. For the CDR3, the DNA is TGTGCCAGCAGCTTACAGTTAAGACAGGGATACACCGGGGAGCTGTTTTTT. The encoded protein is CASSLQLRQGYTGELFF.

The rearrangement joins TRBV25-1 to TRBJ2-3; 7 bases align to TRBD1. With 3 bases clipped from V and 0 bases from J, the junction kept 3 bases outside the gene matches. The CDR3 has 15 residues. The germline V gene has CDR1 MGHDK and CDR2 SYGVNS. The CDR3 coding sequence is TGTGCCAGCAGTGAGTCCAGGGGGAGCACAGATACGCAGTATTTT. It is translated as CASSESRGSTDTQYF.

This chain links TRBV2 with TRBJ1-2, with 10 bases lining up with TRBD1. Trimming at V came to 2 bases and at J to 6 bases, leaving 3 bases not matched to a gene. CDR1 and CDR2 from the germline V gene are SNHLY and FYNNEI. The CDR3 sequence is 14 residues long. The CDR3 here is CASSERQGANGYTF. The DNA of the CDR3 is TGTGCCAGCAGTGAAAGACAGGGGGCAAATGGCTACACCTTC.

The chain employs TRBV29-1 and TRBJ2-7; 10 positions agree with TRBD1. CDR1 is SQVTM, CDR2 ANQGSEA, per germline. The V and J ends lost 4 bases and 4 bases, in that order; junction bases with no gene match: 7. CDR3 size: 14 residues. CDR3 sequence (DNA): TGCAGCGTTGGACAGGGGGCAATATGGTACGAGCAGTACTTC. This codes for CSVGQGAIWYEQYF.

The chain combines TRBV6-5 with TRBJ2-1; TRBD2 is a possible D gene (6 bases). Between the trimmed V and J ends, which lost 0 bases and 7 bases, there was a span of 7 bases. The CDR3 extends over 13 amino acids. From germline, CDR1 is MNHEY and CDR2 SVGAGI. The CDR3 region has the DNA TGTGCCAGCAGTTACTCGGAGGGGAATGAGCAGTTCTTC. Translating it yields CASSYSEGNEQFF.

The chain has TRBV10-3 and TRBJ1-3; 7 nucleotides line up with TRBD1. V shed 5 bases, J shed 2 bases, and the junction held 0 bases outside the gene matches. The CDR3 spans 13 residues. The V gene's germline CDR1 is ENHRY and CDR2 SYGVKD. CDR3 sequence (DNA): TGTGCCATCAGTACAGGGGCTGGAAACACCATATATTTT. It is translated as CAISTGAGNTIYF.

The chain uses TRBV10-3 and TRBJ2-7; 11 nucleotides align to TRBD1. The CDR3 length is 13 residues. Germline V gives CDR1 ENHRY, CDR2 SYGVKD. The V gene end was trimmed by 10 bases and the J gene end by 2 bases; junction bases not matched to a gene: 4. CDR3 nucleotide sequence: TGTGCCACCGCGGGACAGGGGGCCTACGAGCAGTACTTC. Protein: CATAGQGAYEQYF.

The chain joins TRBV27 to TRBJ1-1, with D possibly matching TRBD1 (6 bases). CDR1 MNHEY and CDR2 SMNVEV come from the germline V gene (reference sequence). V dropped 3 bases and J dropped 5 bases, with 10 bases sitting between them. The CDR3 spans 13 residues. The CDR3 region is CASSFQDRTEAFF. The CDR3 DNA follows: TGTGCCAGCAGTTTCCAGGACAGAACTGAAGCTTTCTTT.

The chain is built from TRBV7-6 and TRBJ2-1; 7 nucleotides align to TRBD1. The germline V gene encodes CDR1 SGHVS and CDR2 FNYEAQ. The trim removed 5 bases at V and 9 bases at J, leaving 10 bases unmatched. The CDR3 consists of 14 residues. The CDR3 coding sequence is TGTGCCAGCAGCCTCAGGGGGACCCCAGGTGAGCAGTTCTTC. This translates into CASSLRGTPGEQFF.

This clone was detected once. This chain links TRBV2 with TRBJ2-7, with D perhaps TRBD2 (7 bases). Trimming pared 6 bases from V and 0 bases from J, leaving 15 bases between. Germline-derived CDR1 and CDR2 are SNHLY and FYNNEI. This CDR3 comprises 15 residues. CDR3: CASRRGGAHSYEQYF. Written as DNA, the CDR3 is TGTGCCAGCAGGAGGGGGGGGGCTCACTCCTACGAGCAGTACTTC.

The sample holds a few counts of this clone. This chain links TRBV4-1 with TRBJ2-5; 11 nucleotides match TRBD2. The junction had 10 bases not matched to a gene; V was cut back by 0 bases and J by 4 bases. The germline V gene has CDR1 MGHRA and CDR2 YSYEKL. This CDR3 region has 18 residues. CDR3 DNA sequence: TGCGCCAGCAGCCAAGAACCTAATAGCGGGAGGGCCTCAGAGACCCAGTACTTC. It encodes CASSQEPNSGRASETQYF.

The chain is built from TRBV7-3 and TRBJ2-5; 7 positions match TRBD1. The ends lost 5 bases at V and 4 bases at J; junction bases unmatched: 4. CDR1 and CDR2 from the germline V gene are SGHTA and FQGTGA. This CDR3 is 13 amino acids long. In nucleotides, the CDR3 is TGTGCCAGCAGCCGGGGACAGAGAGAGACCCAGTACTTC. It is translated as CASSRGQRETQYF.

The CDR3 loop reads CASTETGKIQTQYF. In DNA, the CDR3 is TGTGCCAGCACGGAGACAGGGAAAATACAGACCCAGTACTTC. The rearrangement joins TRBV18 to TRBJ2-5, with 7 bases that match TRBD1. The germline V gene encodes CDR1 KGHSH and CDR2 LQKENI. The CDR3 runs to 14 residues. V lost 8 bases, J lost 6 bases, and 12 bases stayed unmatched.

In the case of this clone: Other DNA sequences in this sample translate to the same CDR3. The chain combines TRBV2 with TRBJ2-3; no definite D call. The V end lost 8 bases, the J end lost 5 bases, and 5 bases lay between the germline ends. The germline V gene encodes CDR1 SNHLY and CDR2 FYNNEI. The CDR3 length is 10 residues. CDR3 loop: CASRGDTQYF. CDR3 nucleotides: TGTGCCAGCCGCGGAGATACGCAGTATTTT.

The chain employs TRBV28 and TRBJ1-5; D might be TRBD1 (6 bases). This CDR3 is 14 amino acids long. Germline loops: CDR1 MDHEN, CDR2 SYDVKM. The V gene lost 6 bases and the J gene lost 4 bases, with 13 bases spanning the gap. The CDR3 loop is CASRWDILNQPQHF. DNA for the CDR3: TGTGCCAGCAGATGGGACATCCTTAATCAGCCCCAGCATTTT.

The chain links TRBV9 to TRBJ2-3; 7 bases are a match to TRBD2. The CDR3 has 18 residues. V shed 0 bases and J 0 bases; nucleotides not matched to a gene: 10. In germline, CDR1 is SGDLS, CDR2 YYNGEE. CDR3 in DNA: TGTGCCAGCAGCGTAGAATTCAGAGCGGGGACTAGCACAGATACGCAGTATTTT. It encodes CASSVEFRAGTSTDTQYF.

The V gene is TRBV7-2, the J gene TRBJ2-1, with 8 bases that match TRBD2. J was trimmed by 7 bases and V by 5 bases; bases with no gene match: 10. CDR1 and CDR2 (germline): SGHTA, FQGNSA. There are 15 residues in the CDR3. CDR3 coding DNA: TGTGCCAGCAGCCTACTAGCGGCCGGGAGTAATGAGCAGTTCTTC. Its protein product is CASSLLAAGSNEQFF. Looking up the rest from reference TRBV7-2 and TRBJ2-1 gives the full variable domain: GAGVSQSPSNKVTEKGKDVELRCDPISGHTALYWYRQSLGQGLEFLIYFQGNSAPDKSGLPSDRFSAERTGGSVSTLTIQRTQQEDSAVYLCASSLLAAGSNEQFFGPGTRLTVL.

The CDR3 loop is CASSGGQRNTGELFF. As DNA, the CDR3 is TGCGCCAGCAGCGGGGGACAGCGGAACACCGGGGAGCTGTTTTTT. This chain uses TRBV5-1 with TRBJ2-2; 7 bases agree with TRBD1. CDR1 is SGHRS, CDR2 YFSETQ, per germline. CDR3 length: 15 residues. After removal of 4 bases from V and 1 base from J, the junction contained 4 bases not matched to a gene.

V gene TRBV25-1 combines with J gene TRBJ2-1; D is undetermined. The V gene's germline CDR1 is MGHDK and CDR2 SYGVNS. The CDR3 is made up of 10 amino acids. V was cut by 7 bases and J by 6 bases, with 4 bases left in between. The CDR3, as DNA: TGTGCCAGCAAACTCAATGAGCAGTTCTTC. Translating it yields CASKLNEQFF.

This clone turned up a few times. V and J are TRBV28 and TRBJ1-5; tentative D call: TRBD1 (6 bases). Germline V gene data show CDR1 as MDHEN and CDR2 as SYDVKM. The CDR3 totals 15 residues. Trimming cost V 4 bases and J 5 bases, with 15 bases left between them. CDR3 protein: CASSSDVGADQPQHF. As DNA, the CDR3 is TGTGCCAGCAGTTCCGATGTGGGGGCAGATCAGCCCCAGCATTTT.

CDR3 sequence (DNA): TGTGCCAGCAGTTCGGGGGGATATTCTGGAAACACCATATATTTT. It specifies CASSSGGYSGNTIYF. The chain uses TRBV27 and TRBJ1-3, with D maybe TRBD1 (5 bases). Trimming took off 4 bases at V and 1 base at J, with 11 bases between the two ends. CDR3 length equals 15 residues. CDR1 is MNHEY, CDR2 SMNVEV, per germline (reference sequence).

The rearrangement joins TRBV29-1 to TRBJ2-2; TRBD1 might be the D (5 bases). Per germline, CDR1 SQVTM and CDR2 ANQGSEA. V lost 4 bases to trimming and J lost 0 bases, with 9 bases between them. The CDR3 loop spans 14 amino acids. For the CDR3, the DNA is TGCAGCGTTGTGCCAGGGCCGAACACCGGGGAGCTGTTTTTT. This encodes CSVVPGPNTGELFF.

The V call is TRBV3-1 (or the pseudogene TRBV3-2), the J call TRBJ2-3, with 15 nucleotides matching TRBD2. V lost 0 bases to trimming and J lost 0 bases; unmatched junction nucleotides: 1. Germline CDR1 and CDR2: LGHDT and YNNKEL (reference sequence). CDR3 size: 18 residues. CDR3 DNA sequence: TGTGCCAGCAGCCAAGACGGGACTAGCGGGGGGAGCACAGATACGCAGTATTTT. Translation gives CASSQDGTSGGSTDTQYF.

J is TRBJ1-3 and V is TRBV28; D remains ambiguous. The CDR3 has 15 residues. Deletions cut 7 bases from V and 3 bases from J, with 16 bases between. CDR1 is MDHEN and CDR2 is SYDVKM in the germline V gene. For the CDR3, the DNA is TGTGCCAGCAATACAGCAGCGGCGATTGGAAACACCATATATTTT. It codes for CASNTAAAIGNTIYF.